The clone carrying this T cell receptor (beta chain) occurred many times. The antigen remains unidentified. These data belong to a study of T cells in Graves' hyperthyroidism and ophthalmopathy. Regarding the study as a whole: Ophthalmopathy was predicted by the model a median of about 6.7 months ahead of onset.

TCR beta CDR3 region amplification was performed from RNA transcripts. During a first-round RT-PCR of the TCR CDR3, the HTBI primer set was used. TCRdb itself ran the multiplex PCR reads through MiXCR, one entry per CDR3 protein. The sample has 250,000 to 300,000 distinct CDR3 sequences, roughly 18% seen once. The CDR3 has 16 residues. Germline lookup yields CDR1 SGHRS and CDR2 YFSETQ. Trimming removed 0 bases from V and 3 bases from J; junction bases left unmatched: 7. The receptor comes from a man aged 50-59 years with Graves' ophthalmopathy. This rearrangement joins TRBV5-1 to TRBJ2-3; 7 bases are a match to TRBD1. The sample was blood. In nucleotides, the CDR3 is TGCGCCAGCAGCTTGGCCCCGGGCAGGGGGACAGATACGCAGTATTTT. It translates to CASSLAPGRGTDTQYF. Complete variable domain (other parts from reference TRBV5-1 and TRBJ2-3): KAGVTQTPRYLIKTRGQQVTLSCSPISGHRSVSWYQQTPGQGLQFLFEYFSETQRNKGNFPGRFSGRQFSNSRSEMNVSTLELGDSALYLCASSLAPGRGTDTQYFGPGTRLTVL.